A selection of T cell receptor beta chains follows, all from one sample in a study of T cell responses to AZD1222 COVID-19 vaccine. The data were produced by immunoSEQ multiplex PCR, yet TCRdb's version contains in-frame clones alone and is incomplete. Here the sample spans approximately 150,000 clones, approximately 91% being singletons. The specimen comprised peripheral blood, sampled 28 days after the second AZD1222 dose. These receptors all come from an adult who received the AZD1222 COVID-19 vaccine. The CDR3 runs from the conserved cysteine through the conserved F or W.

V	J	CDR3
TRBV7-7	TRBJ2-2	CASSLTTSGRTGELFF
TRBV9	TRBJ1-1	CASGVGQANTEAFF
TRBV3-1/TRBV3-2	TRBJ1-5	CASSQDPFSNQPQHF
TRBV7-9	TRBJ1-6	CASSRPNSPLHF
TRBV7-3	TRBJ2-2	CASSFGNTGELFF
TRBV6-6	TRBJ2-5	CASSYTAGTGAETQYF
TRBV2	TRBJ2-7	CASSDALEHTYEQYF
TRBV24-1	TRBJ1-5	CATSDSGSNQPQHF
TRBV5-1	TRBJ2-5	CASSLEYQETQYF
TRBV14	TRBJ1-5	CASSPGFGGPQHF
TRBV30	TRBJ2-1	CAWSVKVSYNEQFF
TRBV2	TRBJ2-2	CASKGRVIPGELFF
TRBV3-1/TRBV3-2	TRBJ1-5	CASSQELGQDQPQHF
TRBV21-1	TRBJ1-6	CASSNGGRGSSYNSPLHF
TRBV5-1	TRBJ2-1	CASSPKRDGLNEQFF
TRBV2	TRBJ2-5	CASSETPETQYF
TRBV9	TRBJ2-1	CASSKGQGVFDEQFF
TRBV5-6	TRBJ1-5	CASSLLGDESNQPQHF
TRBV2	TRBJ1-2	CASMIGRTPNYGYTF
TRBV2	TRBJ2-1	CASREAGFSYNEQFF
TRBV18	TRBJ1-2	CASSPAGGRSGYTF
TRBV19	TRBJ2-7	CASSMSPWGPSYEQYF
TRBV18	TRBJ2-1	CASSPSQGGEQFF
TRBV5-1	TRBJ2-1	CASSLGPSGYVHEQFF
TRBV12-3/TRBV12-4	TRBJ2-7	CASSTTYEQYF
TRBV19	TRBJ2-7	CASRPGGTGGSYEQYF
TRBV11-2	TRBJ1-1	CASSLNRNPNTEAFF
TRBV27	TRBJ2-5	CASSWGSQETQYF
TRBV14	TRBJ2-3	CASSRAGFGTDTQYF
TRBV5-1	TRBJ2-2	CASSSWTSAGELFF
TRBV10-2	TRBJ2-3	CASRPPPDTQYF
TRBV29-1	TRBJ2-1	CSGTTGSSYNEQFF
TRBV7-9	TRBJ1-5	CASSLGQGNSNQPQHF
TRBV6-5	TRBJ2-5	CASSYLQTQYF
TRBV20-1	TRBJ1-1	CSARMSTEAFF
TRBV5-1	TRBJ2-2	CASNGQGRIGELFF
TRBV9	TRBJ1-3	CASSPTGVPLSGNTIYF
TRBV5-4	TRBJ1-2	CASSLGRGLGDYGYTF
TRBV5-8	TRBJ1-2	CASSLTGDYFNYGYTF
TRBV12-3/TRBV12-4	TRBJ1-1	CASSLQLNTEAFF
TRBV5-4	TRBJ1-1	CASSFGTGKTEAFF
TRBV10-1	TRBJ2-1	CASSESRGGLYNEQFF
TRBV27	TRBJ2-6	CASSSGTLSGANVLTF
TRBV7-9	TRBJ2-7	CASSLSGVSSYEQYF
TRBV11-2	TRBJ1-6	CASSFGTGPNSPLHF
TRBV9	TRBJ1-1	CASARGGSDTEAFF
TRBV19	TRBJ1-2	CASSMDRHLYGYTF
TRBV4-2	TRBJ1-2	CASSRAGGYTF
TRBV2	TRBJ1-1	CASSGQGLMNTEAFF
TRBV29-1	TRBJ1-1	CSVDQRLVNTEAFF
TRBV2	TRBJ2-1	CASSRITSGLNEQFF
TRBV5-4	TRBJ2-7	CASSFDSNYEQYF
TRBV9	TRBJ1-1	CASSPRRPDTEAFF
TRBV5-5	TRBJ2-3	CASSSQGSDTQYF
TRBV24-1	TRBJ1-2	CAVIGGGFYGYTF
TRBV6-5	TRBJ2-1	CASSYAASGYNEQFF